This record looks at one T cell receptor (beta chain) sequence and its context. Its antigen is unknown. It was 5'RACE with constant-segment primers that produced the TCR alpha and TCR beta cDNA libraries, which carried sample barcodes and UMIs. TCRdb used MiXCR to reprocess the 5' RACE reads, holding one entry per CDR3 protein. The sample shows about 430,000 distinct CDR3 sequences, approximately 18% of them seen only once. This sample was included in a study of T-cell memory formation after mild COVID-19. About the study: Largely, the TCR clusters proved donor specific. Whole-study findings and limits: Day 15 to 85 contracting clones showed balanced CD4/CD8; day 15 to 37 expanders favored CD4+.

This CDR3 is 15 amino acids long. The V and J ends lost 0 bases and 4 bases respectively, with 13 bases between them. Germline V gene sequence: CDR1 SGHRS, CDR2 YFSETQ. The gene calls are TRBV5-1 and TRBJ2-5; TRBD1 is a possible D gene (6 bases). The clonotype originates from a man aged 18-30 years who had mild COVID-19 (a few samples of this study predate the infection). Cell type and time point are not known. Sequencing used PBMCs or a T cell subset sorted from them (not recorded which). CDR3 protein: CASSLGGRERETQYF. The CDR3 DNA follows: TGCGCCAGCAGCTTGGGGGGGCGCGAAAGAGAGACCCAGTACTTC.